This T cell receptor beta chain was identified during a study of vaccination and CD4 T cells after COVID-19. The V gene end was trimmed by 9 bases and the J gene end by 2 bases; junction bases not matched to a gene: 16. In germline, CDR1 is LNHDA, CDR2 SQIVND (reference sequence). The CDR3 extends over 18 amino acids. Indicated treatment: roughly 11-day PBMC culture with coronavirus spike peptide pools or control peptides (ViraFEST assay). Ahead of the COVID-19 pandemic (2011-2018), the CD4+ T cells of the unexposed donor were collected. There are a few counts of this clonotype. Antigen specificity is unknown. Sequenced with the Oncomine TCR Beta short-read assay was DNA taken from cultured CD4+ T cells. The template was genomic DNA from cultured CD4+ T cells. TCRdb re-analysed the PCR reads in MiXCR, keeping a single row per CDR3 protein. The data contain thousands of distinct CDR3 sequences, over 35% of them singletons.

Sequencing was performed on CD4+ T cells from blood, cultured in vitro. This receptor was taken from a human donor in good health. The chain is built from TRBV19 and TRBJ2-3; 11 bases align to TRBD1. The CDR3 coding sequence is TGTGCCAGCCTCCGGACAGGGGGCGGTAAAGGAGTCACAGATACGCAGTATTTT. Protein: CASLRTGGGKGVTDTQYF.